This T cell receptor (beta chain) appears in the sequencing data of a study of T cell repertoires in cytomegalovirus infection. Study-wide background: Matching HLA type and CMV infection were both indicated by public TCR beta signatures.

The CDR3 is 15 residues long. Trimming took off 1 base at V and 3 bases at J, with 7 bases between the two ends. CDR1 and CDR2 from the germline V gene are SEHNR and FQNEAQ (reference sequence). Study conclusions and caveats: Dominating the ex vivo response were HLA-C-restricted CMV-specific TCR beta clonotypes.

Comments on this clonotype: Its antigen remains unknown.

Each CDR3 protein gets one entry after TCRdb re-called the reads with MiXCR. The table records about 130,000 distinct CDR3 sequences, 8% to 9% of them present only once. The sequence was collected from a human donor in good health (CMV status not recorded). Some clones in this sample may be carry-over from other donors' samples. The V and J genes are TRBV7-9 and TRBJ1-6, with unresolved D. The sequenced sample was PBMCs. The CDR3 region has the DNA TGTGCCAGCAGCTTAGTGGTAGGCTATAATTCACCCCTCCACTTT. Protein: CASSLVVGYNSPLHF.